Listed below are T cell receptor beta chains from one sample, sequenced in a study of OX40 agonist ivuxolimab in advanced cancers. The method was immunoSEQ multiplex PCR; TCRdb's version includes in-frame clones alone and lacks a portion of them. This table has 70,000 to 95,000 clones, 92% appearing once. The sample in question was CD4+ or CD8+ T cells sorted from blood, obtained in a trial of the OX40 agonist ivuxolimab. The receptors originated from an adult with an advanced solid tumor such as melanoma, head and neck, liver or kidney cancer. Both conserved end residues are part of each CDR3. A D gene is named only where the DNA matches it firmly. Only some rows state a clone size, as once, few, many or a class for expanded clones.

J	size	D	V	DNA	CDR3
TRBJ2-7	-	-	TRBV27	TGTGCCAGCAGTCGCCAAGGGGCGGGGGCCGACGAGCAGTACTTC	CASSRQGAGADEQYF
TRBJ1-2	-	-	TRBV7-2	TGTGCCAGCAGCCAACACAGGGCCGCTAACTATGGCTACACCTTC	CASSQHRAANYGYTF
TRBJ2-2	-	TRBD1	TRBV6-5	TGTGCCAGCAGGAAGACAGGGATTACCGGGGAGCTGTTTTTT	CASRKTGITGELFF
TRBJ2-1	once	-	TRBV5-4	TGTGCCAGCAGCTCCCCGGCGAGCTCCTACAATGAGCAGTTCTTC	CASSSPASSYNEQFF
TRBJ2-1	once	TRBD2	TRBV10-1	TGCGCCAGCAGTGAAATAGCGGGGGGACCCTACAATGAGCAGTTCTTC	CASSEIAGGPYNEQFF
TRBJ2-3	-	-	TRBV5-1	TGCGCCAGCAGCTTGAGGGGGTATTATAGCACAGATACGCAGTATTTT	CASSLRGYYSTDTQYF
TRBJ2-5	-	-	TRBV18	TGTGCCAGCTCACCCCTGGGATTTGGGGGGCAAGAGACCCAGTACTTC	CASSPLGFGGQETQYF
TRBJ2-7	-	-	TRBV5-1	TGCGCCAGCAGCTTGGCGCCGGGATTCTACGAGCAGTACTTC	CASSLAPGFYEQYF
TRBJ1-2	few	-	TRBV18	TGTGCCAGCTCCCTTGGGTCTAACTATGGCTACACCTTC	CASSLGSNYGYTF
TRBJ2-1	-	TRBD2	TRBV10-3	TGTGCCATCAGTGCCGGAGCGGGGGCCCCGGCGAATGAGCAGTTCTTC	CAISAGAGAPANEQFF
TRBJ2-7	-	-	TRBV7-2	TGTGCCAGCAGCTTACAAGGCCCACCCTACGAGCAGTACTTC	CASSLQGPPYEQYF
TRBJ2-1	-	TRBD2	TRBV30	TGTGCCTGGAGTGTCCCGGGACTAGCGGGAAGGGTCAATGAGCAGTTCTTC	CAWSVPGLAGRVNEQFF
TRBJ2-6	-	-	TRBV5-8	TGTGCCAGCAGCGCGATCTCTGGGGCCAACGTCCTGACTTTC	CASSAISGANVLTF
TRBJ2-3	once	-	TRBV30	TGTGCCTGGAGCGCAACGGGGACAGATACGCAGTATTTT	CAWSATGTDTQYF
TRBJ2-7	-	-	TRBV5-1	TGCGCCAGCAGCTTGGATGATTTTAGGTCGGAGCAGTACTTC	CASSLDDFRSEQYF
TRBJ1-1	-	-	TRBV18	TGTGCCAGCTCACCACCTCGGAGTCGGAGGACTGAAGCTTTCTTT	CASSPPRSRRTEAFF
TRBJ1-5	once	-	TRBV5-1	TGCGCCAGCAGCTTGGAAAAGAAACCCTTCAATCAGCCCCAGCATTTT	CASSLEKKPFNQPQHF
TRBJ1-2	-	TRBD1	TRBV6-5	TGTGCCACGAGAGGGACAGGGAACTATGGCTACACCTTC	CATRGTGNYGYTF
TRBJ2-5	-	TRBD1	TRBV19	TGTGCCAGTACCATATCGACAGGGTTTGGGGAGACCCAGTACTTC	CASTISTGFGETQYF
TRBJ2-7	-	-	TRBV5-4	TGTGCCAGCAGCTTGACAGGGAGGGACGAGCAGTACTTC	CASSLTGRDEQYF
TRBJ2-7	-	-	TRBV4-1	TGCGCCAGCAGCCAAGTCGTTACGGGAGCCTACGAGCAGTACTTC	CASSQVVTGAYEQYF
TRBJ1-1	once	-	TRBV21-1	TGTGCCAGCAGCAAAGAGGAGCCAGGGGGCTTTCGGACTGAAGCTTTCTTT	CASSKEEPGGFRTEAFF
TRBJ1-5	once	-	TRBV6-6	TGTGCCAGCAGTTACTCCCTATATCAGCCCCAGCATTTT	CASSYSLYQPQHF
TRBJ1-2	-	-	TRBV6-6	TGTGCCAGCAGAACGCCGTCCGGTGGCTATGGCTACACCTTC	CASRTPSGGYGYTF
TRBJ2-2	-	-	TRBV5-1	TGCGCCAGTTTCTGCGGGGAGCTGTTTTTT	CASFCGELFF
TRBJ2-7	-	TRBD2	TRBV5-8	TGTGCCACCAAAAGGGGACTAGCTTACGAGCAGTACTTC	CATKRGLAYEQYF
TRBJ1-2	once	TRBD1	TRBV6-1	TGTGCCAGCACTCTAGGACAGGGGGGCTATGGCTACACCTTC	CASTLGQGGYGYTF
TRBJ2-7	-	-	TRBV6-6	TGTGCCAGCAGTTACACGACCTCATCCTACGAGCAGTACTTC	CASSYTTSSYEQYF
TRBJ1-1	-	-	TRBV5-4	TGTGCCAGCAGCTTGGGTCAGGGGCGGACTGAAGCTTTCTTT	CASSLGQGRTEAFF
TRBJ1-1	-	TRBD1	TRBV6-5	TGTGCCAGCAGACCCGGGACAGGGGGCTTTGAAGCTTTCTTT	CASRPGTGGFEAFF
TRBJ2-3	-	-	TRBV5-1	TGCGCCAGCAGCTTGGACTGGGCAGATACGCAGTATTTT	CASSLDWADTQYF
TRBJ2-4	-	TRBD1	TRBV19	TGTGCCAGTACCACAGGGGGACAGGGGGCTGTAACCAAAAACATTCAGTACTTC	CASTTGGQGAVTKNIQYF
TRBJ2-5	-	TRBD2	TRBV11-2	TGTGCCAGCAGCTCTAGCGGGGGACAAGAGACCCAGTACTTC	CASSSSGGQETQYF
TRBJ1-5	-	-	TRBV2	TGTGCCAGCAGTGAGGCTGGGGGGAGCAATCAGCCCCAGCATTTT	CASSEAGGSNQPQHF
TRBJ1-1	-	-	TRBV6-5	TGTGCCAGCAGTAAAGGGGAAGGATCGAACACTGAAGCTTTCTTT	CASSKGEGSNTEAFF
TRBJ2-7	-	TRBD2	TRBV7-3	TGTGCCAGCAGCTTGTGGGCGGGAGGTCCCTACGAGCAGTACTTC	CASSLWAGGPYEQYF
TRBJ2-7	once	-	TRBV11-2	TGTGCCAGCAGCTTTGTAAGTCTCGAGCAGTACTTC	CASSFVSLEQYF
TRBJ1-2	-	-	TRBV18	TGTGCCAGCTCACCCACAGGTTCCAATGGCTACACCTTC	CASSPTGSNGYTF
TRBJ1-5	-	-	TRBV2	TGTGCCAGCACTCTAGGGGGAGGGCGAGCGAATCAGCCCCAGCATTTT	CASTLGGGRANQPQHF
TRBJ2-1	-	TRBD2	TRBV29-1	TGCAGCGGCGGGGGGCTGAACTACAATGAGCAGTTCTTC	CSGGGLNYNEQFF
TRBJ2-7	-	TRBD1	TRBV29-1	TGCAGCGTGGCTAGAGGGACAGCGTACGAGCAGTACTTC	CSVARGTAYEQYF
TRBJ1-1	-	TRBD1	TRBV10-3	TGTGCCATCAAGGACAGGGTGAACACTGAAGCTTTCTTT	CAIKDRVNTEAFF
TRBJ1-1	-	TRBD1	TRBV10-2	TGCGCCAGCAGGAGGGACAGGGTGGACACTGAAGCTTTCTTT	CASRRDRVDTEAFF
TRBJ2-7	-	TRBD1	TRBV19	TGTGCCAGTAGTTCAAACGCCGGGACAGAGATAGAGCAGTACTTC	CASSSNAGTEIEQYF
TRBJ2-3	-	-	TRBV9	TGTGCCAGCAGCGTAGAAGGGAAAGTCGCAGATACGCAGTATTTT	CASSVEGKVADTQYF
TRBJ2-4	-	TRBD1	TRBV2	TGTGCCGGGACCGGGACAGGGGTTGGAAACATTCAGTACTTC	CAGTGTGVGNIQYF
TRBJ1-2	once	-	TRBV30	TGTGCCTGGAGTCACGCCGGGCCTTTCCGCGGCTACACCTTC	CAWSHAGPFRGYTF
TRBJ2-1	-	TRBD2	TRBV5-6	TGTGCCAGCAGCTTGGGACTAGCGGGAGACGTTGAGCAGTTCTTC	CASSLGLAGDVEQFF
TRBJ2-3	-	-	TRBV30	TGTGCCTGGGTCCAGGGAGTTGATACGCAGTATTTT	CAWVQGVDTQYF
TRBJ2-7	-	-	TRBV30	TGTGCCTGGGGAGGCTGGGCAGGGGGGATGTACGAGCAGTACTTC	CAWGGWAGGMYEQYF
TRBJ2-1	-	-	TRBV6-1	TGTGCCAGCAGTGAAGCGCTGACAGGTTACTACAATGAGCAGTTCTTC	CASSEALTGYYNEQFF
TRBJ2-7	-	-	TRBV7-8	TGTGCCAGCAGCTTAGCGCTCTGGGGACCAACCTACGAGCAGTACTTC	CASSLALWGPTYEQYF
TRBJ2-7	-	-	TRBV6-6	TGTGCCAGCGCTTCCGGGACGCCGCCTGGGGAGCAGTACTTC	CASASGTPPGEQYF
TRBJ2-3	-	TRBD2	TRBV13	TGTGCCAGCAGCTTTCTAGCGGGGGGGCCTACGAATACGCAGTATTTT	CASSFLAGGPTNTQYF
TRBJ1-4	-	-	TRBV5-6	TGTGCCAGCAGCACCCGAGTCCCTAATGAAAAACTGTTTTTT	CASSTRVPNEKLFF
TRBJ2-1	-	-	TRBV11-2	TGTGCCAGCAGCTTACACCCCCCCTCCTACAATGAGCAGTTCTTC	CASSLHPPSYNEQFF
TRBJ2-7	-	-	TRBV4-1	TGCGCCAGCAGCCAAGCGAGGGGCCCTTCTCCCTACGAGCAGTACTTC	CASSQARGPSPYEQYF
TRBJ1-1	-	-	TRBV25-1	TGTGCCAGCAGTGAATCCCCAAGGAACACTGAAGCTTTCTTT	CASSESPRNTEAFF